This T cell receptor beta chain derives from a study of tumor-infiltrating lymphocytes in localized non-small cell lung cancer. Study context: Tumor tissue and non-adjacent uninvolved lung came from each patient. Study findings and constraints: Different pieces of the same tissue went to different assays, confounding technical variation with intratumor heterogeneity.

This clone showed up just once. Antigen specificity is unknown. Profiling relied on immunoSEQ multiplex PCR, and the TCRdb table lists in-frame clones only, not all of them. Of 5,500 to 6,500 clones listed, 76% are singletons. Trimming pared 0 bases from V and 6 bases from J, leaving 9 bases between. Germline assignment: CDR1 MGHDK and CDR2 SYGVNS. This CDR3 comprises 14 residues. This chain uses TRBV25-1 with TRBJ2-1; D is uncertain. Sequencing input: lung tumor tissue. The source is a human donor with non-small cell lung cancer. CDR3 amino acids: CASSEYISSNEQFF. The CDR3 DNA sequence: TGTGCCAGCAGTGAATATATAAGTAGCAATGAGCAGTTCTTC.